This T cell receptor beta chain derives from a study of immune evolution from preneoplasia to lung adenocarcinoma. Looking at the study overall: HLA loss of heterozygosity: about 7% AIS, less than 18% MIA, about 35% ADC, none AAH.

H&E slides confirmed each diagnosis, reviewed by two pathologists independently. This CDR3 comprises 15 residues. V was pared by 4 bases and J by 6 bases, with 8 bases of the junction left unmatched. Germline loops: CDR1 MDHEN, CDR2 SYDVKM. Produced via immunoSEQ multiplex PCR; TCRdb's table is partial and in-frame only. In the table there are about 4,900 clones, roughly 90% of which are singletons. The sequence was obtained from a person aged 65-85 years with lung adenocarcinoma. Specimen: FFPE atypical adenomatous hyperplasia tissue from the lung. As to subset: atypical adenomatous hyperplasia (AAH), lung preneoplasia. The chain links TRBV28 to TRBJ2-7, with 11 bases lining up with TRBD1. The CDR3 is CASSSGAGTGGEQYF. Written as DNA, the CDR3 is TGTGCCAGCAGTTCAGGGGCGGGGACAGGGGGCGAGCAGTACTTC.